This T cell receptor beta chain was recovered during a study of immune heterogeneity within non-small cell lung tumors. Notes on the study in general: The study found that local T-cell clonality correlated moderately but significantly with local tumor mutational burden (R roughly 0.36).

Template was bulk tumor genomic DNA, about 620 ng per sample. Every primary tumor yielded several biopsies, spaced far apart, that were taken during surgery. It was patients with untreated, newly diagnosed non-small cell lung cancer who underwent curative surgery. Those donating were patients (newly diagnosed with non-small cell lung cancer) who were having surgery with curative intent. A multiplex PCR containing 32 V primers and 13 J primers was used to amplify TCR beta CDR3. TCRdb reanalysed the multiplex PCR reads using MiXCR and keeps one entry per CDR3 protein. The sample records more than 9,000 distinct CDR3 sequences, almost 30% being singletons. With regard to this clonotype: The antigen is undetermined.

CDR1 and CDR2 (germline): SGHRS, YFSETQ. The CDR3 runs to 13 residues. Trimming stripped 4 bases from V and 9 bases from J, with 11 bases between. The sample consisted of lung tumor tissue. V usage is TRBV5-1 and J usage is TRBJ1-6; D uncertain. This clonotype originated in a woman aged 60-70 years with non-small cell lung cancer. CDR3 amino acids: CASSPLGGSPLHF. The CDR3 region has the DNA TGCGCCAGCAGCCCCCTGGGAGGTTCACCCCTCCACTTT.